These 22 T cell receptor beta chains originate from one sample sequenced in a study of blood T cell repertoires in COVID-19 (dated by TCRdb to the early 2020s). Library preparation used the immunoSEQ multiplex PCR assay. As stored in TCRdb, this immuneACCESS dataset retains in-frame rearrangements with V and J assigned. A fraction of the clones does not appear; measured against another copy, unresolved V genes explain less than half of the discrepancy, and the remainder lacks a known reason. The sample table lists about 260,000 clones, 84% of them with a count of one. 8.6% of the sample is in the top ten clones. Sequencing was performed on peripheral blood. The receptor source for this set is a human donor in a cohort sampled during active COVID-19.

The J gene is TRBJ2-7, the V gene TRBV11-1; D is unresolved. CDR3 length: 12 residues. Germline values: CDR1 SGHAT, CDR2 FQDESV (reference sequence). V lost 1 base to trimming and J lost 6 bases, with 7 bases between them. CDR3 bases: TGTGCCAGCAGCTTAGGCGTATTCGAGCAGTACTTC. Amino acid sequence: CASSLGVFEQYF.

V is TRBV6-5 and J is TRBJ1-3; TRBD1 is a possible D gene (6 bases). This CDR3 has 14 amino acids. The V gene's germline CDR1 is MNHEY and CDR2 SVGAGI. Trimming removed 7 bases at V and 2 bases at J, with 12 bases between. CDR3 DNA: TGTGCCAGCAAGAACCGGGACACTGGAAACACCATATATTTT. Amino acid sequence: CASKNRDTGNTIYF.

The chain has TRBV27 and TRBJ2-5, with D tentatively TRBD2 (5 bases). Germline loops: CDR1 MNHEY, CDR2 SMNVEV (reference sequence). This CDR3 has 12 amino acids. V was shortened by 6 bases and J by 9 bases, with 14 bases between the two germline ends. The CDR3 DNA follows: TGTGCCAGCAGCCACTACGAGGGAGCCCAGTACTTC. Residues: CASSHYEGAQYF.

In the case of this clone: Other DNA sequences from this sample encode an identical CDR3 as well. This chain connects TRBV4-3 to TRBJ1-2; tentatively, D is TRBD1 (6 bases). Germline V CDR1 and CDR2: LGHNA, YSLEER. The CDR3 has 15 residues. Trimming stripped 0 bases from V and 5 bases from J, with 13 bases between. The CDR3 sequence: CASSQDQRGGYGYTF. In DNA, the CDR3 is TGCGCCAGCAGCCAAGATCAGAGGGGGGGTTATGGCTACACCTTC.

The chain couples TRBV7-9 to TRBJ2-5; weak D call: TRBD1 (5 bases). The CDR3 covers 15 residues. CDR1 and CDR2 from the germline V gene are SEHNR and FQNEAQ (reference sequence). V gave up 0 bases and J gave up 4 bases, with 12 bases separating them. The CDR3: CASSLADQGRETQYF. The CDR3 region has the DNA TGTGCCAGCAGCTTAGCGGATCAGGGAAGAGAGACCCAGTACTTC.

The genes are TRBV7-3 and TRBJ2-1, with 8 bases identical to TRBD2. CDR1 and CDR2 from the germline V gene are SGHTA and FQGTGA. The V and J ends lost 5 bases and 3 bases, in that order; junction bases with no gene match: 6. CDR3 length: 15 amino acids. The chain's CDR3 is CASSSSGSLYNEQFF. For the CDR3, the DNA is TGTGCCAGCAGCAGCAGCGGGAGTCTCTACAATGAGCAGTTCTTC.

CDR3 in amino acids: CASSPRQGANTEAFF. CDR3 nucleotides: TGTGCCAGCAGTCCCAGACAGGGGGCGAACACTGAAGCTTTCTTT. The J gene is TRBJ1-1, the V gene TRBV2, with TRBD1 matching over 10 bases. Germline CDR1 is SNHLY and CDR2 is FYNNEI. The CDR3 runs to 15 residues. J gave up 1 base and V 5 bases, and 4 bases lay outside the gene matches.

This clone showed up just a few times. The V call is TRBV2, the J call TRBJ2-5, with TRBD2 as a possible D gene (5 bases). Trimming took 1 base from V and 2 from J, leaving 11 bases between them. CDR3 length: 15 residues. The germline CDR1 and CDR2 sequences are SNHLY and FYNNEI. CDR3 DNA: TGTGCCAGCAGTGAAGGTGGACGGGGACAAGAGACCCAGTACTTC. It specifies CASSEGGRGQETQYF.

V and J are TRBV3-1 (or the pseudogene TRBV3-2) and TRBJ1-1, with TRBD1 as a possible D gene (6 bases). The CDR3 totals 13 residues. Per germline, CDR1 LGHDT and CDR2 YNNKEL (reference sequence). Trimming pared 4 bases from V and 11 bases from J, leaving 17 bases between. The CDR3 DNA sequence: TGTGCCAGCAGCCTCGGAACAGGGCTCGGGGCTTTCTTT. This translates into CASSLGTGLGAFF.

This clone was seen at least ten times. V usage is TRBV2 and J usage is TRBJ2-7; TRBD1 matches at 7 bases. J lost 2 bases, V lost 9 bases, and 4 bases had no gene match. From germline, CDR1 is SNHLY and CDR2 FYNNEI. CDR3 length: 12 residues. CDR3 residues: CASGQDTYEQYF. For the CDR3, the DNA is TGTGCCAGTGGACAGGACACCTACGAGCAGTACTTC.

The V and J genes are TRBV18 and TRBJ2-7; 8 bases map to TRBD2. Germline V gives CDR1 KGHSH, CDR2 LQKENI. This CDR3 is built from 15 residues. Germline trimming cut 5 bases from V and 1 base from J; bases unmatched to any gene: 7. The CDR3: CASSSAGGISYEQYF. The DNA of the CDR3 is TGTGCCAGCTCATCCGCGGGGGGCATTTCCTACGAGCAGTACTTC.

The chain recombines TRBV25-1 with TRBJ2-4; 7 bases line up with TRBD2. The germline CDR1 and CDR2 sequences are MGHDK and SYGVNS. The CDR3 runs to 15 residues. V was clipped by 3 bases and J by 3 bases; unmatched bases: 5. The CDR3 bases are TGTGCCAGCAGTGACGGGTCGGGGGGCAAAAACATTCAGTACTTC. Residues: CASSDGSGGKNIQYF.

The CDR3 DNA follows: TGTGCCAGCAGTGTAATTCCGGGACACATCCAAGAGACCCAGTACTTC. Amino acid sequence: CASSVIPGHIQETQYF. V and J are TRBV3-1 (or the pseudogene TRBV3-2) and TRBJ2-5; a weak D match, TRBD1 (6 bases). Germline CDR1 and CDR2: LGHDT and YNNKEL (reference sequence). This CDR3 is built from 16 residues. The V gene lost 6 bases and the J gene lost 1 base, with 18 bases spanning the gap.

This chain uses TRBV28 with TRBJ2-2, with D possibly being TRBD2 (6 bases). Germline V gene sequence: CDR1 MDHEN, CDR2 SYDVKM. There are 15 residues in the CDR3. V lost 4 bases and J 2 bases, leaving 11 bases between the germline ends. The CDR3 loop is CASSSPGGNTGELFF. CDR3 DNA: TGTGCCAGCAGTTCACCCGGGGGTAACACCGGGGAGCTGTTTTTT.

This chain connects TRBV4-2 to TRBJ2-3; D gene uncertain. The CDR3 totals 16 residues. Per the germline V gene, CDR1 is LGHNA and CDR2 is YNFKEQ. V lost 1 base to trimming and J lost 4 bases, with 15 bases between them. In DNA form, the CDR3 reads TGTGCCAGCAGCCAAGTAAGCGCCTCATCTTCAGATACGCAGTATTTT. The encoded protein is CASSQVSASSSDTQYF.

This clone was detected once. V and J are TRBV24-1 and TRBJ1-1; D is perhaps TRBD1 (5 bases). V lost 1 base and J lost 3, with 8 bases in between. This CDR3 has 14 residues. The germline V gene has CDR1 KGHDR and CDR2 SFDVKD. CDR3 in amino acids: CATSDLRGDTEAFF. In DNA form, the CDR3 reads TGTGCCACCAGTGATTTAAGGGGCGACACTGAAGCTTTCTTT.

The chain links TRBV24-1 to TRBJ2-3, with 8 bases aligning to TRBD2. Per the germline V gene, CDR1 is KGHDR and CDR2 is SFDVKD. The V and J ends lost 3 bases and 4 bases, in that order; junction bases with no gene match: 8. This CDR3 region has 16 residues. CDR3 residues: CATSDPSAGGPDTQYF. As DNA, the CDR3 is TGTGCCACCAGTGATCCCTCCGCGGGGGGACCAGATACGCAGTATTTT.

This clone occurred once. This chain uses TRBV6-5 with TRBJ1-1, with D perhaps matching TRBD1 (5 bases). CDR1 and CDR2 from the germline V gene are MNHEY and SVGAGI. This CDR3 spans 15 amino acids. Trimming took off 4 bases at V and 0 bases at J, with 12 bases between the two ends. The CDR3 coding sequence is TGTGCCAGCAGTTTCTCCAGGGTGATGAACACTGAAGCTTTCTTT. Encoded protein: CASSFSRVMNTEAFF.

V is TRBV18 and J is TRBJ2-2; TRBD2 matches at 7 bases. This CDR3 comprises 14 residues. Germline CDR1 KGHSH, CDR2 LQKENI. The ends lost 6 bases at V and 4 bases at J; junction bases unmatched: 5. The CDR3 DNA sequence: TGTGCCAGCTCGCGAACTAGCGCCACCGGGGAGCTGTTTTTT. It yields the protein CASSRTSATGELFF.

This sequence joins TRBV18 and TRBJ2-3, with D unresolved. The CDR3 is made up of 12 amino acids. Trimming pared 1 base from V and 5 bases from J, leaving 4 bases between. CDR1 is KGHSH, CDR2 LQKENI, per germline. This CDR3 reads CASSPLKDTQYF. CDR3 sequence (DNA): TGTGCCAGCTCACCACTAAAAGATACGCAGTATTTT.

In its sample, this clone was seen once. The chain employs TRBV10-1 and TRBJ2-5; 10 bases align to TRBD2. The length of the CDR3 is 18 residues. Germline lookup yields CDR1 WNHNN and CDR2 SYGVQD (reference sequence). V shed 9 bases, J shed 5 bases, and the junction held 21 bases outside the gene matches. CDR3 sequence reads: CASYLAGVRKDASETQYF. CDR3 DNA: TGCGCCAGTTACCTAGCGGGAGTACGAAAAGACGCGTCTGAGACCCAGTACTTC.

This clone came up once. This chain links TRBV20-1 with TRBJ2-3; TRBD2 matches at 10 bases. V shed 3 bases and J 3 bases; nucleotides not matched to a gene: 6. The CDR3 is 15 residues long. The germline V gene has CDR1 DFQATT and CDR2 SNEGSKA (reference sequence). CDR3 nucleotide sequence: TGCAGTGCTAGTCGAACTAGCGGGACGACAGATACGCAGTATTTT. Translating it yields CSASRTSGTTDTQYF.